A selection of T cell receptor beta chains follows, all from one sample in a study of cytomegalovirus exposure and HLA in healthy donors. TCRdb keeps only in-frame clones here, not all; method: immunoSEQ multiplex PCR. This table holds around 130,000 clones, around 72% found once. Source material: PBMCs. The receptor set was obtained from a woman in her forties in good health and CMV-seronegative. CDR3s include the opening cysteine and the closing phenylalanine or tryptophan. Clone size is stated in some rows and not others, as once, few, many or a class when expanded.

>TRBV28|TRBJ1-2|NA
CASSGSANYGYTF
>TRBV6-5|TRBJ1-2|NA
CASSPGQGVGYGYTF
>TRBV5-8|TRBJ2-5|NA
CASSLGTGWETQYF
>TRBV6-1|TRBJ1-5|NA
CASNQAIYQPQHF
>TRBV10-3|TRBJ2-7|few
CAISGSWTSSYEQYF
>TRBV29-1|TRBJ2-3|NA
CSVATGQGAATDTQYF
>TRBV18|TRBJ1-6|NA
CASSPEVGILDSPLHF
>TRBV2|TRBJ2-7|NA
CASREEAYEQYF
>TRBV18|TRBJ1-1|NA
CASSPLTNTEAFF
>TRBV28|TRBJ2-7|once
CASRSPSPGGPAHEQYF
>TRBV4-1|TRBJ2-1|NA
CASSQERLAEYNEQFF
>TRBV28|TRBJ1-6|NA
CASSATGRRNSPLHF
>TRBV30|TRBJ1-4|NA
CAWSVKTGLFF
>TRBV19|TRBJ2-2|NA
CATRPGQVRSGELFF
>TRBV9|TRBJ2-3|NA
CASSVPTSGSYADTQYF
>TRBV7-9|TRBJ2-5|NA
CASSDRGRETQYF
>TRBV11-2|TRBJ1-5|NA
CASSLGQNSNQPQHF
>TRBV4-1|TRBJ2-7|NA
CASSQERQGFFEQYF
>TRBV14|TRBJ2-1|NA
CASGQGAIEQFF
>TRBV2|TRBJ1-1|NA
CASSNGQGGAFF
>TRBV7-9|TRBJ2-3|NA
CASSLVVDTQYF
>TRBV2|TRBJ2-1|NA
CASRTPGEKEQFF
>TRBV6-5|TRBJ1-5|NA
CASRRQGLSNQPQHF
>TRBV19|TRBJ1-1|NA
CASTGGPGQVYSTEAFF
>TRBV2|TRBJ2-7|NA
CASSPVGPGQDF
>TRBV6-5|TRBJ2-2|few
CASGTGNTGELFF
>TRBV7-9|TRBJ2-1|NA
CASSGPGTGTYNEQFF
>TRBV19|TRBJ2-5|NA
CASSSGTSQTQYF
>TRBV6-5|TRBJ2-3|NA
CASSDGAGQDTQYF
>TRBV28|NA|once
CASRKTAIYEQYF
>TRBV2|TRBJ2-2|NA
CASSEPRGRDGELFF